The sequence of this T cell receptor beta chain was determined in a study of blood T cell repertoires in COVID-19. Study background: PBMCs, B-cell-depleted T cells, or T cells provided the cDNA or gDNA that made up the material.

CDR1 and CDR2 from the germline V gene are MDHEN and SYDVKM. Losses at the gene ends were 4 bases for V and 6 bases for J; bases not matched to a gene: 13. This CDR3 spans 16 amino acids. As handled by the study authors: Researchers report that nucleated cell counts were estimated from reference gene primer amplification. Assay used: immunoSEQ multiplex PCR; TCRdb lists only in-frame clones, some missing. That table supplies the V and J calls and clone size; D and trimming were determined from the DNA. The data show a few hundred thousand clones, more than 75% seen once. The clonotype originates from a woman aged 25-40 years who had recovered from COVID-19. The rearrangement joins TRBV28 to TRBJ1-1, with 8 positions matching TRBD1. The sample consisted of PBMCs or T cells enriched from blood (not recorded which). The CDR3 nucleotides read TGTGCCAGCAGTTCGCTCTGGACAGGGAATGGGGCTGAAGCTTTCTTT. Translated, it gives CASSSLWTGNGAEAFF.